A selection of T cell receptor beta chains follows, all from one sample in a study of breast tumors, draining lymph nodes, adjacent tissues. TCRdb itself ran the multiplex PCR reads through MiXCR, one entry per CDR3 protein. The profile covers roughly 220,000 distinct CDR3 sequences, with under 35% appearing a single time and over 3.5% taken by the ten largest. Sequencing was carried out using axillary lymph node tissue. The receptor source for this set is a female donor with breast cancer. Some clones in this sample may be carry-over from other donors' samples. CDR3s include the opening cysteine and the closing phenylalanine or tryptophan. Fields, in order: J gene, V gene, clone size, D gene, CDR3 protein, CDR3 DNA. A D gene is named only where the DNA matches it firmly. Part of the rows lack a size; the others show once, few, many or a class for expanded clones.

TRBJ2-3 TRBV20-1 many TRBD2 CSVKLAGTDTQYF TGCAGTGTTAAACTAGCGGGCACAGATACGCAGTATTTT
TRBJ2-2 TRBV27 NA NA CASKGGSGTGELFF TGTGCCAGCAAGGGGGGGAGTGGAACCGGGGAGCTGTTTTTT
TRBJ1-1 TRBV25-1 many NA CASRADGNTEAFF TGTGCCAGCAGGGCGGACGGGAACACTGAAGCTTTCTTT
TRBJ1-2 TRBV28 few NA CASSSRGGYTF TGTGCCAGCAGTTCGAGAGGTGGCTACACCTTC
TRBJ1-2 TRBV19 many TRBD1 CASSSSTGGSYGYTF TGTGCCAGTAGTTCTTCGACAGGGGGCAGTTATGGCTACACCTTC
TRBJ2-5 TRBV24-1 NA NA CATSDFGRIQETQYF TGTGCCACCAGTGATTTTGGGCGGATCCAAGAGACCCAGTACTTC
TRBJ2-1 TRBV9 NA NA CASSVSGAPANEQFF TGTGCCAGCAGCGTTTCAGGTGCCCCGGCCAATGAGCAGTTCTTC
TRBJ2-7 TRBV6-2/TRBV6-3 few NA CASSLRGFEQYF TGTGCCAGCAGTCTGCGAGGGTTTGAGCAGTACTTC
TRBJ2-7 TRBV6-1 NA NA CASSETASYEQYF TGTGCCAGCAGTGAAACAGCCTCCTACGAGCAGTACTTC
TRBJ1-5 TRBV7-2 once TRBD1 CASSPRPGQGYRQPQHF TGTGCCAGCAGCCCGAGGCCGGGACAGGGGTACAGGCAGCCCCAGCATTTT
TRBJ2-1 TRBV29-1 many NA CSAGGHEQFF TGCAGCGCAGGGGGGCATGAGCAGTTCTTC
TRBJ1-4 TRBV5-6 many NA CASSLGPSTNEKLFF TGTGCCAGCAGCTTGGGGCCATCAACTAATGAAAAACTGTTTTTT
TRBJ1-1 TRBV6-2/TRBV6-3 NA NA CASSGGSAGRVNTEAFF TGTGCCAGCAGTGGTGGGTCGGCAGGTCGGGTGAACACTGAAGCTTTCTTT
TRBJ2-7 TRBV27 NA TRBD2 CASSSLLAASTHEQYF TGTGCCAGCAGTTCCCTCCTAGCGGCCTCTACCCACGAGCAGTACTTC
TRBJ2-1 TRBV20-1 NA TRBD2 CSASGTSGRNEQFF TGCAGTGCTTCCGGGACTAGCGGGAGAAATGAGCAGTTCTTC
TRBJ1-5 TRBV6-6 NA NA CASSEVGWGSYSNQPQHF TGTGCCAGCAGTGAAGTAGGGTGGGGAAGTTATAGCAATCAGCCCCAGCATTTT
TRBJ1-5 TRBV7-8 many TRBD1 CASSLEVEHRGLISNQPQHF TGTGCCAGCAGCTTAGAGGTCGAGCACAGGGGGCTCATCAGCAATCAGCCCCAGCATTTT
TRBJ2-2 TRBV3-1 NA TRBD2 CASSLNRGGSNTGELFF TGTGCCAGCAGCTTGAATCGGGGGGGTTCGAACACCGGGGAGCTGTTTTTT
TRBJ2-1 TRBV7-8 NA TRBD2 CASSLPASGGYYNEQFF TGTGCCAGCAGCTTACCCGCTAGCGGGGGGTACTACAATGAGCAGTTCTTC
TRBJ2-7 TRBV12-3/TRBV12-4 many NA CASSLTTGLNEQYF TGTGCCAGCAGCCTTACTACAGGGTTGAACGAGCAGTACTTC
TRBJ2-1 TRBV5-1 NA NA CASSLFGRDEQFF TGCGCCAGCAGCTTGTTTGGCAGGGATGAACAGTTCTTC
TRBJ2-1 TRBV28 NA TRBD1 CASRDRDYNEQFF TGTGCCAGCCGGGACAGGGACTACAATGAGCAGTTCTTC
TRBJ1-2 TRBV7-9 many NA CASSYQGGYTF TGTGCCAGCAGCTACCAAGGGGGCTACACCTTC
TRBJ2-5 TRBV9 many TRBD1 CASSIPGGNGTQSF TGTGCCAGCAGCATCCCAGGGGGCAACGGGACCCAGTCCTTC
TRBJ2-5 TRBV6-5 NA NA CAAKPSAETQYF TGTGCCGCCAAGCCTAGTGCAGAGACCCAGTACTTC